These 18 T cell receptor beta chains were sequenced from one sample in a study of blood T cell repertoires in COVID-19. Measured with immunoSEQ multiplex PCR; TCRdb has only the in-frame clones, and not every one. The profile shows around 230,000 clones, around 88% of them singletons. The material sequenced was PBMCs or T cells enriched from blood (not recorded which). Every receptor here comes from a woman between 40 and 50 years old with acute COVID-19.

Comments on this clone: Other DNA sequences in this sample translate to the same CDR3. The chain is built from TRBV12-3 or TRBV12-4 and TRBJ1-5; 9 positions match TRBD1. CDR3 length equals 12 residues. Trimming removed 9 bases from V and 7 bases from J; junction bases left unmatched: 4. The CDR3 sequence: CASRDRDQPQHF. CDR3 nucleotide sequence: TGTGCCAGTCGGGACAGGGACCAGCCCCAGCATTTT.

The rearrangement joins TRBV25-1 to TRBJ2-1; D is unclear. In germline, CDR1 is MGHDK, CDR2 SYGVNS. Trimming took 3 bases from V and 2 from J, leaving 17 bases between them. This CDR3 has 17 amino acids. The DNA for the CDR3 is TGTGCCAGCAGTGATCCCTCCCGTAACTCCGCCTACAATGAGCAGTTCTTC. It yields the protein CASSDPSRNSAYNEQFF.

V gene TRBV7-9 combines with J gene TRBJ1-2; TRBD1 matches at 9 bases. The germline V gene has CDR1 SEHNR and CDR2 FQNEAQ (reference sequence). The CDR3 extends over 15 amino acids. Trimming removed 3 bases from V and 13 bases from J; junction bases left unmatched: 15. Here the CDR3 DNA reads TGTGCCAGCAGCTTTGCTGACAGGGGGATGTTCGGAGGCACCTTC. Its translation is CASSFADRGMFGGTF. Full variable domain (outside the CDR3, taken from reference TRBV7-9 and TRBJ1-2): DTGVSQNPRHKITKRGQNVTFRCDPISEHNRLYWYRQTLGQGPEFLTYFQNEAQLEKSRLLSDRFSAERPKGSFSTLEIQRTEQGDSAMYLCASSFADRGMFGGTFGSGTRLTVV.

The chain uses TRBV19 and TRBJ2-5, with TRBD1 identical over 7 bases. The CDR3 length is 14 residues. Germline-derived CDR1 and CDR2 are LNHDA and SQIVND (reference sequence). V was clipped by 5 bases and J by 2 bases; unmatched bases: 5. DNA for the CDR3: TGTGCCAGTAGTGGCCCCAGGGGGCAAGAGACCCAGTACTTC. Residues: CASSGPRGQETQYF.

This clone was picked up one time. The chain employs TRBV7-9 and TRBJ2-5, with 7 positions matching TRBD1. Unmatched junction bases numbered 4, after V lost 5 bases and J lost 1 base. In germline, CDR1 is SEHNR, CDR2 FQNEAQ (reference sequence). The CDR3 runs 14 residues. The CDR3: CASSLDRVQETQYF. The CDR3, as DNA: TGTGCCAGCAGCCTCGACAGGGTCCAAGAGACCCAGTACTTC.

The chain links TRBV5-1 to TRBJ2-7, with 12 bases that match TRBD2. The CDR3 runs 15 residues. The V gene's germline CDR1 is SGHRS and CDR2 YFSETQ. V was clipped by 5 bases and J by 4 bases; unmatched bases: 7. The CDR3 loop reads CASSFGLAGFYEQYF. Here the CDR3 DNA reads TGCGCCAGCAGTTTCGGACTAGCGGGGTTTTACGAGCAGTACTTC.

The CDR3: CASSVDISGGTDTQYF. CDR3 bases: TGTGCCAGCAGCGTAGATATTAGCGGGGGAACAGATACGCAGTATTTT. The V gene is TRBV9, the J gene TRBJ2-3; TRBD2 agrees at 9 bases. Germline loops: CDR1 SGDLS, CDR2 YYNGEE. The CDR3 consists of 16 residues. With V trimmed by 0 bases and J by 3 bases, 5 bases remained unmatched.

With respect to this clone: At the DNA level, this CDR3 is encoded by other sequences in the same sample as well. The V gene is TRBV29-1, the J gene TRBJ1-5; 9 nucleotides line up with TRBD1. The germline gives CDR1 SQVTM, CDR2 ANQGSEA. This CDR3 comprises 12 residues. V was clipped by 7 bases and J by 4 bases; unmatched bases: 2. The CDR3 bases are TGCAGCGCTGGGACAGGGAATCAGCCCCAGCATTTT. Translating gives CSAGTGNQPQHF. Looking up the rest from reference TRBV29-1 and TRBJ1-5 gives the full variable domain: SAVISQKPSRDICQRGTSLTIQCQVDSQVTMMFWYRQQPGQSLTLIATANQGSEATYESGFVIDKFPISRPNLTFSTLTVSNMSPEDSSIYLCSAGTGNQPQHFGDGTRLSIL.

The chain couples TRBV5-1 to TRBJ1-2; D might be TRBD1 (6 bases). The CDR3 is 14 amino acids. Trimming shortened V by 0 bases and J by 5 bases, and 11 bases separated the two germline ends. The germline CDR1 and CDR2 sequences are SGHRS and YFSETQ. CDR3 coding DNA: TGCGCCAGCAGCTTGGGGGCAGGGACATATGGCTACACCTTC. It encodes CASSLGAGTYGYTF.

The chain couples TRBV9 to TRBJ2-3, with D unclear. V was shortened by 2 bases and J by 4 bases, with 8 bases between the two germline ends. This CDR3 contains 13 residues. The germline gives CDR1 SGDLS, CDR2 YYNGEE. The CDR3 DNA reads TGTGCCAGCAGCGTCGGTTTATCAGATACGCAGTATTTT. It encodes CASSVGLSDTQYF.

CDR3 nucleotides: TGTGCCAGCAGCGGAACAGGGGGCCTAACAGGGACAGATACGCAGTATTTT. Protein: CASSGTGGLTGTDTQYF. The chain links TRBV9 to TRBJ2-3, with 9 bases that match TRBD1. CDR1 is SGDLS and CDR2 is YYNGEE in the germline V gene. The CDR3 is 17 residues long. V lost 3 bases to trimming and J lost 3 bases; unmatched junction nucleotides: 11.

The chain couples TRBV5-1 to TRBJ2-6; D is unclear. CDR1 SGHRS and CDR2 YFSETQ come from the germline V gene. V was shortened by 1 base and J by 4 bases, with 9 bases between the two germline ends. The CDR3 contains 15 residues. The DNA of the CDR3 is TGCGCCAGCAGCTTGTCAGCGAGGGGGGCCAACGTCCTGACTTTC. It translates to CASSLSARGANVLTF.

The rearrangement links TRBV9 to TRBJ1-2, with D uncertain. The CDR3 is 12 amino acids. Per germline, CDR1 SGDLS and CDR2 YYNGEE. Deletions cut 0 bases from V and 5 bases from J, with 5 bases between. CDR3 protein: CASSVANYGYTF. CDR3 nucleotide sequence: TGTGCCAGCAGCGTAGCAAATTATGGCTACACCTTC.

The chain uses TRBV28 and TRBJ1-1; TRBD1 agrees at 9 bases. V gave up 5 bases and J gave up 4 bases; unmatched junction bases: 5. The CDR3 runs to 14 residues. The germline CDR1 and CDR2 sequences are MDHEN and SYDVKM. The DNA of the CDR3 is TGTGCCAGCAGTCCGGGACAGGGCTTCACTGAAGCTTTCTTT. It codes for CASSPGQGFTEAFF.

V gene TRBV6-5 combines with J gene TRBJ1-2, with a possible D match to TRBD1 (6 bases). The CDR3 extends over 13 amino acids. Per the germline V gene, CDR1 is MNHEY and CDR2 is SVGAGI. V lost 6 bases to trimming and J lost 2 bases, with 10 bases between them. As DNA, the CDR3 is TGTGCCAGCAGAACAGGGACGAACTATGGCTACACCTTC. This gives the protein CASRTGTNYGYTF.

CDR3: CASSPDRGYTEAFF. DNA for the CDR3: TGTGCCAGCTCGCCGGACAGGGGGTACACTGAAGCTTTCTTT. The J gene is TRBJ1-1, the V gene TRBV18, with 10 positions matching TRBD1. V shed 6 bases, J shed 3 bases, and the junction held 4 bases outside the gene matches. CDR3 length: 14 amino acids. Germline CDR1 KGHSH, CDR2 LQKENI.

Details on this clone: One end of the junction is discordant with germline, which a read error may explain. J is TRBJ1-4 and V is TRBV5-8; D perhaps matches TRBD1 (5 bases). The CDR3 totals 15 residues. Germline V gene lookup returns CDR1 SGHTS and CDR2 YDEGEE. The CDR3 is CASSPGRTTNENLFF. In DNA, the CDR3 is TGTGCCAGCAGCCCAGGACGGACAACTAATGAAAACCTGTTTTTT.

The V gene is TRBV9, the J gene TRBJ1-1; 10 nucleotides line up with TRBD1. V lost 3 bases to trimming and J lost 4 bases; unmatched junction nucleotides: 0. Germline values: CDR1 SGDLS, CDR2 YYNGEE. This CDR3 has 13 residues. The CDR3 here is CASSGDRGTEAFF. As DNA, the CDR3 is TGTGCCAGCAGCGGGGACAGGGGCACTGAAGCTTTCTTT.